This TCR beta chain was captured by sequencing in a study of naive and memory T cell subsets (dated by TCRdb to 2016 to 2017). Looking at the study overall: Sorted naive and memory T cell subsets from peripheral blood were analyzed in the study using a UMI-based, open-source pipeline for TCR alpha and beta sequencing. The results of the functional CMV T cell responses matched the IgG serology results in every case. RNA was DNase-treated and reverse transcribed with TCR constant-region primers, mostly using SuperScript III.

The study at large found these results: Each clonotype was defined as a single alpha or beta chain sequence rather than as a paired alpha/beta receptor. A power law was followed by TCR abundance, with an exponent that differed between naive and memory subsets but was consistent across the three individuals. The repertoire findings for the naive and memory subsets could not be validated, as no ground truth was available. RNA-based TCR counts may be affected by expression changes linked to T cell activation and differentiation. Gini index rose and Shannon and inverse Simpson diversity fell from naive through CM, EM and EMRA in both CD4 and CD8 cells. Following error correction, more than 90% of naive TCR sequences occurred only once, which made naive abundance distributions much steeper than those of memory subsets.

By sample share, this clonotype is medium-sized (0.01 to 0.1%). Its target antigen remains unknown. The input lacks base qualities; no much larger clone sits a single base away. To prepare the library, UMI-ligation and nested PCR was applied. The beta constant-region primer was an equimolar mix of two oligonucleotides covering both TRBC1 and TRBC2. The ligated cDNA went through four rounds of PCR with nested alpha and beta constant-region primers together with the SP2 primer. A single-stranded oligonucleotide bearing the SP2 primer plus a 12-nucleotide UMI was ligated onto the 3' end of the cDNA by T4 RNA ligase 1. The ligation reaction was kept at 16 degrees C for about 20-25 hours. PCR2 was typically performed as a SYBR Green qPCR and was stopped at a predetermined threshold so that over-amplification was prevented. All purifications after the first were performed with Agencourt AMPure XP magnetic beads. Libraries were quantified by Qubit and checked on a TapeStation, where a main peak was expected near 650 bp. Pooled libraries were sequenced on an Illumina MiSeq using v2 2x251 paired-end kits, and typically roughly 1-2.2 million reads were obtained per sample. Each sample's library went into the pool at around 4 nM, and about 4.5-7% PhiX was added to help with cluster recognition. Per the source publication's procedure: V and J genes were assigned to Demultiplexor-processed FASTQ reads by Decombinator through tag matching, with a single base-pair mismatch being allowed. UMIs were used by Collapsinator to correct both sequencing errors and frequency errors arising from PCR heterogeneity. TCRs were translated and CDR3s were extracted from the conserved cysteine to the FGXG phenylalanine by CDR3Translator, with non-productive sequences being flagged. Gini, Shannon entropy and inverse Simpson indices were calculated on repertoires that had been subsampled to equal numbers of UMI-defined TCRs. Within the linear range, a power law was fitted to clonotype abundance distributions using maximum likelihood. On one naive CD8 sample, the pipeline and MIGEC gave similar UMI counts, unique TCR numbers and clonal distributions. A set of roughly 6,600 CMV-associated CDR3 sequences, compiled from VDJdb and a published dataset, was used to search the repertoires. Using fastp at Q25 and MiXCR, TCRdb reprocessed the public reads and kept productive beta chains. Every distinct CDR3 protein forms one entry, paired with its most common genes and DNA. The V and J calls come from TCRdb's annotation, not from the publication. Present in this sample are 30,000 to 40,000 distinct CDR3 sequences, about 18% of which were seen just once. The biggest ten clones account for 3% to 3.5% of the sample.

From the second PCR step onward, the TCR alpha chain libraries and the TCR beta chain libraries were amplified separately. CMV status of each donor was established by measuring IFNgamma production from CD4+ T cells after fresh PBMCs were stimulated overnight with CMV viral lysate. Using Miltenyi beads, CD4 T cells were first positively selected, and CD8 T cells were then positively selected from the CD4-negative fraction. Cells stained for CD3, CD4, CD8, CD45RA, CD27 and a live/dead dye were sorted on a BD Aria II into four subsets by CD45RA and CD27. Effector memory cells were sorted as CD45RA-CD27-, and EMRA cells as CD45RA+CD27-. A few healthy volunteers provided blood, and each donor's sample was split into CD4 and CD8 T cells and then further divided into four differentiation subsets. Approximately 130 ml of peripheral blood was drawn per donor, and PBMC were isolated by Ficoll-Paque PLUS density-gradient centrifugation. Sorted cells were lysed in RLT buffer, after which RNA was extracted using a Qiagen RNeasy kit and stored at -80 degrees C.

Via the germline V gene, CDR1 is SGDLS and CDR2 YYNGEE. Deletion took 4 bases off V and 7 bases off J, with a span of 15 bases between the germline ends. The CDR3, from cysteine to phenylalanine, totals 15 residues. Only the CDR3 DNA is retained, 45 bases long and in frame from the first base. Sequenced: effector memory CD4+ T cells from blood. Reading the label with the study, this specimen's cell subset or site is: effector memory, CD45RA- CD27-. The source is a human donor in good health. The chain links TRBV9 with TRBJ1-6; a tentative D call is TRBD1 (5 bases match). The bases are TGTGCCAGCAGCCCGGCGGGGCGGGGGAATTCACCCCTCCACTTT. Its translation reads: CASSPAGRGNSPLHF.